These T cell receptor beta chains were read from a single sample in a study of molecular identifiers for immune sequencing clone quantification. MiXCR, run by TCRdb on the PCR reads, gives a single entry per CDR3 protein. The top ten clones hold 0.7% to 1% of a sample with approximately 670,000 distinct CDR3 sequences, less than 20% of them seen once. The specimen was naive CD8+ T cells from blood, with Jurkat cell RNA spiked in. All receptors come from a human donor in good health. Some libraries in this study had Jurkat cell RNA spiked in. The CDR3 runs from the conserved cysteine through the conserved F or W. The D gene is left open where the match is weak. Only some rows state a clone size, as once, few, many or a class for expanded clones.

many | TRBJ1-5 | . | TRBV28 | CASSQDVQPQHF | TGTGCCAGCAGCCAGGACGTTCAGCCCCAGCATTTT
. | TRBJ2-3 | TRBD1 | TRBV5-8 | CASSHGTASTDTQYF | TGTGCCAGCAGCCATGGGACAGCTAGCACAGATACGCAGTATTTT
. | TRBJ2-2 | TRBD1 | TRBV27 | CASSENDRGSGTGELFF | TGTGCCAGCAGTGAAAACGACAGGGGGAGTGGCACCGGGGAGCTGTTTTTT
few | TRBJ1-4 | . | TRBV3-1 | CASSQGSVDEKLFF | TGTGCCAGCAGCCAAGGATCTGTCGATGAAAAACTGTTTTTT
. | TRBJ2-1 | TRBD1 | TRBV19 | CASSLPDRGPYNEQFF | TGTGCCAGCTCTCTCCCAGACAGGGGGCCCTACAATGAGCAGTTCTTC
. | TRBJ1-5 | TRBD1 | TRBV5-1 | CASSHEAGQVGYSDQPRHF | TGCGCCAGCTCACACGAGGCGGGACAGGTGGGTTATAGCGATCAGCCCCGGCATTTT
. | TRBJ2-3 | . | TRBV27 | CASSLRGSGDTQYF | TGTGCCAGCAGTTTGCGGGGATCAGGGGATACGCAGTATTTT
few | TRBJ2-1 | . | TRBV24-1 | CATSDPQGGWSDEQFF | TGTGCCACCAGTGACCCGCAGGGTGGGTGGTCGGATGAGCAGTTCTTC
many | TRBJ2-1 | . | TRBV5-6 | CASSLRLRNEQFF | TGTGCCAGCAGCTTGCGGTTGCGCAATGAGCAGTTCTTC
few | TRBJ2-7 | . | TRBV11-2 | CASSSSGLTYEQYF | TGTGCCAGCAGCAGCTCGGGACTCACCTACGAGCAGTACTTC
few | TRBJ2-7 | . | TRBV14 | CASSQALYDEQYF | TGTGCCAGCAGCCAAGCTCTTTATGACGAGCAGTACTTC
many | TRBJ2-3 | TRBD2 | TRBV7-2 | CASSLDWALAGSTDTQYF | TGTGCCAGCAGCTTAGATTGGGCCCTAGCGGGAAGCACAGATACGCAGTATTTT
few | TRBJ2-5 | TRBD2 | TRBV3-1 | CASSQLTSGGADETQYF | TGTGCCAGCAGCCAATTGACTAGCGGGGGGGCCGATGAGACCCAGTACTTC
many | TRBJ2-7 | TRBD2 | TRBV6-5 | CASSYIGGAEQYF | TGTGCCAGCAGTTATATCGGGGGGGCCGAGCAGTACTTC
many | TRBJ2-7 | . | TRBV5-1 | CASSLPDSYEQYF | TGTGCCAGCAGCTTGCCTGACAGCTACGAGCAGTACTTC
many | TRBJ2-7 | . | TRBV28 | CASSPNVGYEQYF | TGTGCCAGCAGTCCAAACGTGGGCTACGAGCAGTACTTC
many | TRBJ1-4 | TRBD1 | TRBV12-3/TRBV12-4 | CASSSTGQYYEKLFF | TGTGCCAGCAGTTCCACGGGACAGTACTATGAAAAACTGTTTTTT
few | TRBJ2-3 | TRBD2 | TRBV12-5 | CASVPGLTSTDTQYF | TGTGCTAGTGTCCCGGGACTAACAAGCACAGATACGCAGTATTTT
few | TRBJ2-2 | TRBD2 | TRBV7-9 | CASSLAQLAGTGELFF | TGTGCCAGCAGCTTAGCGCAACTAGCGGGCACCGGGGAGCTGTTTTTT
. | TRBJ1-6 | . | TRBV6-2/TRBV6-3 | CASSSGGYSPLHF | TGTGCCAGCAGTTCCGGGGGGTATTCACCCCTCCACTTT
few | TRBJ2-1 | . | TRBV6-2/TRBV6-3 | CASSYSWDFSYNEQFF | TGTGCCAGCAGTTATAGTTGGGACTTCTCCTACAATGAGCAGTTCTTC
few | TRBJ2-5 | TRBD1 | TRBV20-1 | CSAPNRGRETQYF | TGCAGTGCCCCCAACAGGGGGCGAGAGACCCAGTACTTC
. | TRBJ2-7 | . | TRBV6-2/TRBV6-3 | CASSYSSYTYEQYF | TGTGCCAGCAGTTACTCATCTTATACCTACGAGCAGTACTTC
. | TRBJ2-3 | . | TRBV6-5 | CASNPGWGTDTQYF | TGTGCCAGCAACCCGGGGTGGGGCACAGATACGCAGTATTTT
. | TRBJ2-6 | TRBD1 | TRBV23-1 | CASSQIRSQGATGANVLTF | TGCGCCAGCAGTCAAATTCGCAGTCAGGGGGCAACTGGGGCCAACGTCCTGACTTTC
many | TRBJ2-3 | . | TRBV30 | CAWSVLRAPDTQYF | .
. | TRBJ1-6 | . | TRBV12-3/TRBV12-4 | CASSSSGVGNSPPHF | TGTGCCAGCAGTTCCTCCGGGGTAGGGAATTCACCCCCCCACTTT
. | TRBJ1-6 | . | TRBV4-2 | CASSQRTSGATLNSPLHF | TGTGCCAGCAGCCAACGAACGAGCGGGGCGACTCTTAATTCACCCCTCCACTTT
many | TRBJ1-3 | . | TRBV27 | CASSLSIDSGNTIYF | TGTGCCAGCAGTTTATCTATTGACTCTGGAAACACCATATATTTT
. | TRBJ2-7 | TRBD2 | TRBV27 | CASSYASGSHEQYF | TGTGCCAGCAGTTACGCTAGCGGGAGCCACGAGCAGTACTTC
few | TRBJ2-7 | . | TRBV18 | CASSPGRQNRRKVEQYF | TGTGCCAGCTCACCCGGACGACAGAATAGACGAAAAGTCGAGCAGTACTTC
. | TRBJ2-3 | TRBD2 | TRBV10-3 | CAATSGAYTDTQYF | TGTGCCGCGACTAGCGGGGCTTACACAGATACGCAGTATTTT
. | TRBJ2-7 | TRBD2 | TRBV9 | CASSPMAGGYEQYF | TGTGCCAGCAGTCCCATGGCGGGGGGCTACGAGCAGTACTTC
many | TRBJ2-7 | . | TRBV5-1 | CASSLVESYEQYF | TGCGCCAGCAGCTTAGTGGAGTCCTACGAGCAGTACTTC
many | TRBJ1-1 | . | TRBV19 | CASRDGDTEAFF | TGTGCCAGTAGAGACGGTGACACTGAAGCTTTCTTT
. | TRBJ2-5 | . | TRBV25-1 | CASGGTQETQYF | TGTGCCAGTGGGGGGACCCAAGAGACCCAGTACTTC
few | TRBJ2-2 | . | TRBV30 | CAWSGESTGELFF | TGTGCCTGGAGTGGCGAGTCCACCGGGGAGCTGTTTTTT
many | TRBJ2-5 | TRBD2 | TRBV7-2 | CASSLGAGEETQYF | TGTGCCAGCAGCTTAGGGGCGGGGGAGGAGACCCAGTACTTC
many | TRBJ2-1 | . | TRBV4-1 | CASSLTGFEQFF | TGCGCCAGCAGCCTCACAGGGTTTGAGCAGTTCTTC
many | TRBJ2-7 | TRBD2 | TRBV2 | CASSPLGLAGRLGSYEQYF | TGTGCCAGCAGTCCCCTCGGACTAGCGGGGAGGTTGGGGTCCTACGAGCAGTACTTC
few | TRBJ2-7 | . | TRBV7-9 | CASSSGRGGNYEQYF | TGTGCCAGCAGCTCCGGTAGAGGGGGGAACTACGAGCAGTACTTC
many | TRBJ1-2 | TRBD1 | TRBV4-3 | CASSQRTQGYYGYTF | TGCGCCAGCAGCCAACGTACACAGGGGTACTATGGCTACACCTTC
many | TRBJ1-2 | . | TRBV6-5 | CASSQYEPDNYGYTF | TGTGCCAGCAGCCAATACGAACCGGATAACTATGGCTACACCTTC
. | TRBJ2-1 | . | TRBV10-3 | CAISESPLGGAYNEQFF | TGTGCCATCAGTGAGTCTCCTTTGGGAGGCGCCTACAATGAGCAGTTCTTC
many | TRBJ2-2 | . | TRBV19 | CASSIWARTGELFF | TGTGCCAGTAGTATTTGGGCGCGGACCGGGGAGCTGTTTTTT
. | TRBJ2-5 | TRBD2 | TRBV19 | CASSLGLAVQETQYF | TGTGCCAGTAGTTTGGGACTAGCGGTCCAAGAGACCCAGTACTTC